This is a list of T cell receptor beta chains from one sample in a study of response to subunit inactivated influenza vaccine. TCRdb re-called the RT-PCR reads with MiXCR, one entry per CDR3 protein. The sample lists about 170,000 distinct CDR3 sequences; about 10% were seen once. Sequencing used CD8+ T cells sorted from PBMCs, obtained around 25 months after vaccination. These TCRs come from a man aged 45 to 70 who received an inactivated influenza vaccine. The conserved cysteine and the conserved F or W are not part of the CDR3 here. Fields, in order: J gene, V gene, CDR3 length, CDR3 protein.

TRBJ2-3 TRBV4-3 13 ASSPGGRPTDTQY
TRBJ2-5 TRBV12-3/TRBV12-4 12 ASSFDSYQETQY
TRBJ2-7 TRBV10-2 11 ASSESRSYEQY
TRBJ2-1 TRBV29-1 11 SVHRGPAGEQF
TRBJ2-1 TRBV7-9 13 ASTLGTDSYNEQF
TRBJ2-5 TRBV12-3/TRBV12-4 13 ASSFGLSFQETQY
TRBJ2-2 TRBV6-2/TRBV6-3 13 ASSYGTGESGELF
TRBJ2-1 TRBV5-1 13 ASSLAQGSYNEQF
TRBJ2-1 TRBV7-9 12 ASRGDFSYNEQF
TRBJ2-1 TRBV7-6 13 ASSLTGVAYNEQF
TRBJ2-1 TRBV29-1 12 SVEDGQVYNEQF
TRBJ2-3 TRBV6-1 11 ASGLSGDDTQY
TRBJ2-1 TRBV3-1 13 ASSQEYGLGGWQF
TRBJ2-2 TRBV7-6 17 ASSLEPVTSGGNTGELF
TRBJ2-7 TRBV6-2/TRBV6-3 14 ASSYVRPAGRCEQY
TRBJ2-7 TRBV11-2 15 ASSLDLGQGSFGEQY
TRBJ2-3 TRBV28 14 ASSISKLESTDTQY
TRBJ1-5 TRBV27 14 ASSFLPGGKGQPQH
TRBJ2-1 TRBV7-6 10 ASSPSVDEQF
TRBJ2-1 TRBV20-1 8 SARDYEQF
TRBJ2-7 TRBV15 11 ATRSGDTYEQY
TRBJ1-3 TRBV20-1 15 SARHRQKMRNGNTIY
TRBJ2-7 TRBV29-1 13 SVEERSGASLEQY
TRBJ2-7 TRBV15 12 ATSRDGTPYEQY
TRBJ2-1 TRBV11-2 12 ASSFGGGVHEQF
TRBJ2-2 TRBV11-2 14 ASSLERHPNTGELF
TRBJ2-4 TRBV10-3 14 AISELGDLRENIQY
TRBJ1-6 TRBV28 12 ASSLMSYNSPLH
TRBJ2-3 TRBV6-1 11 ASSGTGFGTQY
TRBJ1-5 TRBV6-4 16 ASSDQKPGQVSNQPQH
TRBJ1-1 TRBV30 11 AWSVGSNTEAF
TRBJ2-3 TRBV4-2 11 ASSRASSDTQY
TRBJ2-7 TRBV9 13 ASSVGGDFSYEQY
TRBJ2-7 TRBV28 13 ASHRLAGKSYEQY
TRBJ2-7 TRBV20-1 16 SARHTSGGVRLNYEQY
TRBJ2-7 TRBV6-5 12 ASSYGEGGHEQY
TRBJ2-7 TRBV7-3 11 ASSLEQNYEQY